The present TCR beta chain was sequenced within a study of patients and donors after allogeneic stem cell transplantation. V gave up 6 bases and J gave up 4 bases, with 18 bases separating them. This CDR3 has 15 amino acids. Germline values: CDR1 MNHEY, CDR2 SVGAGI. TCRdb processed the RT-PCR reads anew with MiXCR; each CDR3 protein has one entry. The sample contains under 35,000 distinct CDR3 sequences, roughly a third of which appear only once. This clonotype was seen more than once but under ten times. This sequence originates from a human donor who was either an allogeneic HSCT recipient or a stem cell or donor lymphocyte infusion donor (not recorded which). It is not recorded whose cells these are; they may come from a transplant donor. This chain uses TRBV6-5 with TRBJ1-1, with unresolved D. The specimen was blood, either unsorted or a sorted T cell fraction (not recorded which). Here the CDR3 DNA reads TGTGCCAGCAGAGAATACCGGGATCCAGCCACTGAAGCTTTCTTT. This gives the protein CASREYRDPATEAFF.